This T cell receptor (beta chain) comes out of a study of blood T cell repertoires in COVID-19. At the level of the study: Sites across the United States, Italy and Spain contributed samples from acute and convalescent COVID-19.

The assay was immunoSEQ multiplex PCR, and TCRdb's table has in-frame clones only and misses some. The sample shows around 170,000 clones, about 80% of them seen only once. CDR3 length equals 15 residues. V shed 5 bases and J shed 0 bases, with 13 bases lying between them. From germline, CDR1 is SEHNR and CDR2 FQNEAQ (reference sequence). This clone showed up just a few times. The sequenced sample consisted of PBMCs or T cells enriched from blood (not recorded which). The receptor was isolated from a man in his fifties or sixties who had recovered from COVID-19. This chain joins TRBV7-9 and TRBJ1-1; no reliable D call. The CDR3 protein is CASSPRGHLNTEAFF. The CDR3 region has the DNA TGTGCCAGCAGCCCTAGAGGGCATTTGAACACTGAAGCTTTCTTT. The complete variable domain, with remaining parts taken from reference TRBV7-9 and TRBJ1-1, reads DTGVSQNPRHKITKRGQNVTFRCDPISEHNRLYWYRQTLGQGPEFLTYFQNEAQLEKSRLLSDRFSAERPKGSFSTLEIQRTEQGDSAMYLCASSPRGHLNTEAFFGQGTRLTVV.